This TCR beta chain was sequenced during a study of blood T cell repertoires in COVID-19. There are 12 residues in the CDR3. From germline, CDR1 is KGHSH and CDR2 LQKENI. V gave up 8 bases and J gave up 1 base; unmatched junction bases: 1. Some clones are missing from TCRdb's copy, which holds only in-frame ones; the method was immunoSEQ multiplex PCR. The table has approximately 380,000 clones, 70% to 90% seen once. Sequenced: PBMCs or T cells enriched from blood (not recorded which). The clonotype was recovered from a woman aged 18-29 years who had recovered from COVID-19. This chain uses TRBV18 with TRBJ1-2; 7 positions agree with TRBD1. CDR3 DNA sequence: TGTGCCAGCCGGGACAGTAACTATGGCTACACCTTC. Translation: CASRDSNYGYTF.